One T cell receptor beta chain is described in this entry. The antigen is unknown. TCRdb called the 5' RACE reads again in MiXCR, with one record for every CDR3 protein. The data hold under 450,000 distinct CDR3 sequences, with around 20% observed a single time. Trimming pared 1 base from V and 1 base from J, leaving 11 bases between. The CDR3 contains 17 residues. Germline V CDR1 and CDR2: MNHEY, SMNVEV (reference sequence). The entry originates in a study of identical twins. Study-wide results and limits: Compared with models, monozygotic twins showed more out-of-frame TCR alpha sharing.

The sample was naive T cells sorted from blood. The clonotype was recovered from a man aged 50 to 59 in good health. V gene TRBV27 combines with J gene TRBJ2-6, with D unclear. CDR3 protein: CASSLWKPSSGANVLTF. The CDR3, as DNA: TGTGCCAGCAGTTTATGGAAACCGTCATCTGGGGCCAACGTCCTGACTTTC.